This TCR beta chain was recovered during a study of vaccination and CD4 T cells after COVID-19. As for the study in general: The cells were exposed to overlapping spike peptides originating from SARS-CoV-2, HCoV-NL63, HCoV-OC43 and HCoV-229E for stimulation.

Noted treatment: roughly nine-day PBMC culture with coronavirus spike peptide pools or control peptides (ViraFEST assay). An Oncomine TCR Beta short-read assay was used to sequence the DNA from cultured CD4+ T cells. TCRdb reprocessed the PCR reads with MiXCR, giving one entry per CDR3 protein. The table has fewer than 6,000 distinct CDR3 sequences, 46% seen once. Details on this clonotype: Its antigen is currently unknown.

The CDR3 covers 12 residues. CDR1 and CDR2 from the germline V gene are DFQATT and SNEGSKA (reference sequence). V was trimmed by 3 bases and J by 8 bases, leaving 13 bases between them. Sequencing was performed on CD4+ T cells from blood, cultured in vitro. The chain combines TRBV20-1 with TRBJ1-2; D gene ambiguous. The TCR was taken from a human donor who had recovered from COVID-19. CDR3 DNA: TGCAGTGCTAGTTTGACGGTAATAGGCTACACCTTC. Its translation: CSASLTVIGYTF.